The 10 T cell receptor beta chains listed next were all sequenced from one sample in a study of T-cell memory formation after mild COVID-19. One entry per CDR3 protein, called by TCRdb with MiXCR from the 5' RACE reads. The data hold roughly 86,000 distinct CDR3 sequences, with 10% to 15% observed a single time. The sample taken for sequencing was PBMCs or a T cell subset sorted from them (not recorded which). The receptors here all came from an adult woman who had mild COVID-19 (a few samples of this study predate the infection). Cell type and time point are not known.

The genes are TRBV14 and TRBJ2-7; no definite D call. V lost 4 bases, J lost 5 bases, and 21 bases lay in between. In germline, CDR1 is SGHDN, CDR2 FVKESK. The CDR3 totals 16 residues. The DNA for the CDR3 is TGTGCCAGCAGCCTCCGGGCTTTTCCAAAGGCTCACGAGCAGTACTTC. Encoded protein: CASSLRAFPKAHEQYF.

This clonotype was counted a few times. The chain couples TRBV6-1 to TRBJ1-5; D gene unclear. V lost 1 base, J lost 0 bases, and 4 bases lay in between. The CDR3 is 14 amino acids. Germline-derived CDR1 and CDR2 are MNHNS and SASEGT. CDR3 in amino acids: CASSEEGSNQPQHF. The CDR3, as DNA: TGTGCCAGCAGTGAAGAAGGTAGCAATCAGCCCCAGCATTTT.

This chain joins TRBV12-3 or TRBV12-4 and TRBJ1-3; D possibly corresponds to TRBD1 (6 bases). Trimming took off 6 bases at V and 0 bases at J, with 27 bases between the two ends. The CDR3 totals 20 residues. The CDR3 region is CASSRLLLLKTGLSGNTIYF. In DNA, the CDR3 is TGTGCCAGCAGCCGCCTATTACTACTCAAAACAGGGCTCTCTGGAAACACCATATATTTT.

The J gene is TRBJ2-7, the V gene TRBV4-1; D may be TRBD1 or TRBD2 (5 bases each). V was trimmed by 4 bases and J by 3 bases, leaving 13 bases between them. Germline V gene data show CDR1 as MGHRA and CDR2 as YSYEKL. This CDR3 contains 14 residues. The CDR3 DNA reads TGCGCCAGCAGCCCTGGGGGTCTGGGCTACGAGCAGTACTTC. This encodes CASSPGGLGYEQYF.

Only a few counts were recorded for this clonotype. This chain joins TRBV12-3 or TRBV12-4 and TRBJ1-5; D remains ambiguous. Trimming cost V 3 bases and J 4 bases, with 7 bases left between them. The CDR3 covers 13 residues. CDR3 sequence: CASSFPGNQPQHF. CDR3 DNA sequence: TGTGCCAGCAGTTTTCCAGGAAATCAGCCCCAGCATTTT.

This clonotype was observed at least ten times. The chain is built from TRBV20-1 and TRBJ1-1; D not certain. Germline V gene lookup returns CDR1 DFQATT and CDR2 SNEGSKA (reference sequence). CDR3 length: 17 residues. Trimming pared 3 bases from V and 5 bases from J, leaving 25 bases between. CDR3 residues: CSARSSGETSGETEAFF. The CDR3 nucleotides read TGCAGTGCTAGGTCCAGTGGGGAAACGTCGGGTGAGACTGAAGCTTTCTTT.

This clonotype turned up a few times. The gene calls are TRBV19 and TRBJ2-5, with D perhaps matching TRBD2 (7 bases). From germline, CDR1 is LNHDA and CDR2 SQIVND (reference sequence). The CDR3 is 16 amino acids. Trimming removed 2 bases from V and 1 base from J, with 14 bases in between. CDR3 loop: CASSIRAGEGQETQYF. The CDR3 region has the DNA TGTGCCAGTAGTATAAGGGCAGGGGAGGGCCAAGAGACCCAGTACTTC. The whole variable domain, filled in from reference TRBV19 and TRBJ2-5, reads DGGITQSPKYLFRKEGQNVTLSCEQNLNHDAMYWYRQDPGQGLRLIYYSQIVNDFQKGDIAEGYSVSREKKESFPLTVTSAQKNPTAFYLCASSIRAGEGQETQYFGPGTRLLVL.

This clonotype was counted ten times or more. V is TRBV5-4 and J is TRBJ2-3, with 10 bases identical to TRBD1. In germline, CDR1 is SGHNT, CDR2 YYREEE (reference sequence). V trimming: 3 bases; J trimming: 5 bases; junction bases outside the gene matches: 9. The CDR3 contains 16 residues. CDR3 DNA sequence: TGTGCCAGCAGCTCCTGGACAGGGGGAGCGAGAGATACGCAGTATTTT. It codes for CASSSWTGGARDTQYF. The full variable domain, rest sourced from reference TRBV5-4 and TRBJ2-3, is ETGVTQSPTHLIKTRGQQVTLRCSSQSGHNTVSWYQQALGQGPQFIFQYYREEENGRGNFPPRFSGLQFPNYSSELNVNALELDDSALYLCASSSWTGGARDTQYFGPGTRLTVL.

The CDR3 sequence: CASSRPDIRTFYEQYF. DNA of the CDR3: TGCGCCAGCAGCCGCCCGGACATTAGGACATTCTACGAGCAGTACTTC. The V gene is TRBV4-3, the J gene TRBJ2-7, with D possibly being TRBD1 (5 bases). Germline V lookup: CDR1 LGHNA, CDR2 YSLEER. This CDR3 region has 16 residues. V lost 4 bases, J lost 3 bases, and 19 bases lay in between.

This clonotype appeared a few times. The junction differs from germline at one of its ends, possibly a read error. V usage is TRBV7-7 and J usage is TRBJ2-7; tentatively, D is TRBD1 (6 bases). The V gene's germline CDR1 is SSHAT and CDR2 FNYEAQ (reference sequence). The CDR3 covers 14 residues. The CDR3 reads CASSPMTGAPDEYF. The DNA of the CDR3 is TGTGCTAGCAGCCCGATGACAGGCGCTCCTGACGAGTACTTC. The full variable domain, in which reference TRBV7-7 and TRBJ2-7 provide the parts outside the CDR3, is GAGVSQSPRYKVTKRGQDVTLRCDPISSHATLYWYQQALGQGPEFLTYFNYEAQPDKSGLPSDRFSAERPEGSISTLTIQRTEQRDSAMYRCASSPMTGAPDEYFGPGTRLTVT.